This T cell receptor beta chain was retrieved from a study of human thymus T cells. Data came from immunoSEQ multiplex PCR; TCRdb stores just in-frame clones and leaves some out. Of about 78,000 clones listed, nearly 98% are singletons. Study-level findings and limits: Unrelated individuals were reported by related research to share highly overlapping thymic repertoires. An apparent bias in V and J gene usage was seen in thymic and blood repertoires.

Resections obtained during corrective heart surgery supplied the thymus tissue. For this clone: What it recognizes is unknown.

The TCR was taken from a boy under two years old with a congenital heart defect but otherwise immunologically healthy. Sequencing was done on a sample of thymus tissue.

CDR3 residues: CASSLTGQGAYEQYF. CDR3 bases: TGTGCCAGCAGTCTAACGGGACAGGGGGCTTACGAGCAGTACTTC. The chain joins TRBV28 to TRBJ2-7; 12 bases fit TRBD1. V was clipped by 5 bases and J by 4 bases; unmatched bases: 6. The germline CDR1 and CDR2 sequences are MDHEN and SYDVKM. The CDR3 is 15 residues long. The whole variable domain, filled in from reference TRBV28 and TRBJ2-7, reads DVKVTQSSRYLVKRTGEKVFLECVQDMDHENMFWYRQDPGLGLRLIYFSYDVKMKEKGDIPEGYSVSREKKERFSLILESASTNQTSMYLCASSLTGQGAYEQYFGPGTRLTVT.